This TCR beta chain was profiled in a study of T cell changes during pregnancy in multiple sclerosis. Repertoires were generated with immunoSEQ multiplex PCR, while TCRdb's copy carries only in-frame clones and drops some. Here the sample spans more than 35,000 clones, about 88% being singletons. The junction had 10 bases not matched to a gene; V was cut back by 7 bases and J by 7 bases. Germline V lookup: CDR1 LNHDA, CDR2 SQIVND (reference sequence). The CDR3 extends over 13 amino acids. This clonotype was sampled from a female donor with multiple sclerosis, enrolled in a pregnancy study. This sample comprised CD8+ T cells from peripheral blood mononuclear cells, obtained in the third trimester of pregnancy. This rearrangement joins TRBV19 to TRBJ2-7, with 7 nucleotides matching TRBD2. The CDR3 region is CASTSPGGGEQYF. CDR3 in DNA: TGTGCCAGTACCTCCCCCGGGGGAGGGGAGCAGTACTTC.